These 5 T cell receptor beta chains were all obtained from the same sample, sequenced in a study of cytomegalovirus exposure and HLA in healthy donors. Use of 60 Vbeta and 13 Jbeta primers characterized the PCR. Measured with immunoSEQ multiplex PCR; TCRdb has only the in-frame clones, and not every one. The data show around 150,000 clones, about three quarters seen once. Sequencing used PBMCs. These receptors all come from a female donor in good health and CMV-seropositive.

This clone was recorded only once. V is TRBV19 and J is TRBJ1-3, with TRBD1 as a possible D gene (6 bases). The CDR3 consists of 15 residues. Trimming took 7 bases from V and 4 from J, leaving 17 bases between them. Germline CDR1 is LNHDA and CDR2 is SQIVND (reference sequence). DNA of the CDR3: TGTGCCAGTACCGACCGGGGGGCGAAAGGAAACACCATATATTTT. It specifies CASTDRGAKGNTIYF.

About this clone itself: Mismatch with germline at one junction end may stem from a read error. CDR3 bases: TGTGCCGGCAGTCGGGACAGATATGGCTACACCTTC. This translates into CAGSRDRYGYTF. V usage is TRBV6-6 and J usage is TRBJ1-2; 7 positions agree with TRBD1. From germline, CDR1 is MNHNY and CDR2 SVGAGI (reference sequence). The length of the CDR3 is 12 residues.

This sequence joins TRBV7-2 and TRBJ2-3; possibly TRBD2 for D (7 bases). The V and J ends lost 5 bases and 6 bases respectively, with 18 bases between them. The CDR3 extends over 15 amino acids. Germline values: CDR1 SGHTA, CDR2 FQGNSA. The CDR3 sequence is CASSLKGGGFDTQYF. The CDR3 coding sequence is TGTGCCAGCAGCCTGAAAGGGGGGGGGTTCGATACGCAGTATTTT.

This clone was seen once. The chain has TRBV18 and TRBJ2-2; tentative D call: TRBD1 (7 bases). Per the germline V gene, CDR1 is KGHSH and CDR2 is LQKENI. The CDR3 runs to 15 residues. Trimming pared 1 base from V and 7 bases from J, leaving 13 bases between. CDR3 residues: CASSPRTGLSGELFF. CDR3 sequence (DNA): TGTGCCAGCTCACCACGGACAGGACTAAGCGGGGAGCTGTTTTTT. Complete variable domain (other parts from reference TRBV18 and TRBJ2-2): NAGVMQNPRHLVRRRGQEARLRCSPMKGHSHVYWYRQLPEEGLKFMVYLQKENIIDESGMPKERFSAEFPKEGPSILRIQQVVRGDSAAYFCASSPRTGLSGELFFGEGSRLTVL.

This clone was seen more than once but under ten times. This sequence joins TRBV7-9 and TRBJ1-4; no clear D. V was cut by 1 base and J by 8 bases, with 11 bases left in between. CDR3 length: 14 amino acids. Germline CDR1 and CDR2: SEHNR and FQNEAQ (reference sequence). The CDR3 region has the DNA TGTGCCAGCAGCTTAGGCGCCGCGAGGGAAAAACTGTTTTTT. It specifies CASSLGAAREKLFF.